This T cell receptor (beta chain) emerged from a study of early T cells in non-severe SARS-CoV-2 infection. The wider study: Sequencing input comprised bulk RNA from unsorted whole blood; chain pairing was not available.

Tagging with unique molecular identifiers was applied to individual cDNA molecules. TCRdb called the 5' RACE reads again in MiXCR, with one record for every CDR3 protein. The sample includes around 20,000 distinct CDR3 sequences, about 4% of them seen just once. Trimming removed 1 base from V and 7 bases from J; junction bases left unmatched: 7. The CDR3 has 17 amino acids. This clonotype was found many times. Its antigen is not identified. Findings and caveats of the study: Using VDJdb, the matching emphasized anti-spike CD8 responses while missing private and CD4 specificities.

The sequence came from an adult who was a healthcare worker with PCR-confirmed SARS-CoV-2 infection or an uninfected control (not recorded which). Sequencing was carried out using whole blood. This chain joins TRBV12-3 or TRBV12-4 and TRBJ2-1, with 13 bases fitting TRBD2. The DNA for the CDR3 is TGTGCCAGCAGTTTAGTTATGGGACTAGCGGGGACTAATGAGCAGTTCTTC. As protein: CASSLVMGLAGTNEQFF.